Shown below are 29 T cell receptor beta chains from a single sample sequenced in a study of T cells expressing NK-cell markers. From the 5' RACE reads, TCRdb lists one entry per CDR3 protein and no DNA. In total, the table holds 400,000 to 550,000 distinct CDR3 sequences. The sample consisted of blood T cells: a sorted CD56 or NKG2C T cell subset, CD4+ or CD8+ T cells, or bulk PBMC T cells (not recorded which). Source of these receptors: a woman aged 18-69 years in good health.

V gene TRBV2 combines with J gene TRBJ2-1. The germline V gene has CDR1 SNHLY and CDR2 FYNNEI. The length of the CDR3 is 14 residues. The CDR3: CASQRSSSYNEQFF.

The V and J genes are TRBV5-1 and TRBJ2-3; TCRdb proposes TRBD2, but this gene call is untestable without DNA. The CDR3 sequence is 16 residues long. The germline V gene has CDR1 SGHRS and CDR2 YFSETQ. This CDR3 is CASSLRAGGTTDTQYF.

The rearrangement links TRBV18 to TRBJ2-1; TCRdb picks TRBD2, but there is no DNA to check that call. The germline V gene has CDR1 KGHSH and CDR2 LQKENI. This CDR3 has 14 residues. CDR3 amino acids: CASSRASGPNEQFF.

The CDR3 sequence is CSVRGLGVSNTQYF. The V gene is TRBV29-1, the J gene TRBJ2-3; TCRdb proposes TRBD1, but this gene call is untestable without DNA. The CDR3 totals 14 residues. Germline values: CDR1 SQVTM, CDR2 ANQGSEA.

Here the CDR3 reads CARRAPGYRRPEAFF. The rearrangement joins TRBV19 to TRBJ1-1; TCRdb outputs TRBD1, but without DNA this stays unchecked. The germline gives CDR1 LNHDA, CDR2 SQIVND (reference sequence). The CDR3 length is 15 residues.

The chain uses TRBV9 and TRBJ2-5; TCRdb picks TRBD2, but there is no DNA to check that call. Germline-derived CDR1 and CDR2 are SGDLS and YYNGEE. There are 13 residues in the CDR3. The chain's CDR3 is CASSVEGPLPQYF.

The chain uses TRBV5-5 and TRBJ2-1. This CDR3 has 15 amino acids. Germline V gene lookup returns CDR1 SGHKS and CDR2 YYEKEE (reference sequence). CDR3 in amino acids: CASSTMRRHYNEQFF.

The CDR3 protein is CASSFYPGPYEQYF. This chain uses TRBV4-3 with TRBJ2-7; TCRdb names TRBD1, which stays unverified in the absence of DNA. Per the germline V gene, CDR1 is LGHNA and CDR2 is YSLEER. CDR3 length: 14 amino acids.

This chain uses TRBV7-6 with TRBJ1-2. This CDR3 comprises 14 residues. Germline V CDR1 and CDR2: SGHVS, FNYEAQ. The CDR3 here is CASSPESAYDGYTF.

The chain uses TRBV19 and TRBJ2-7; absent DNA, TCRdb's TRBD2 call cannot be checked. Germline V gives CDR1 LNHDA, CDR2 SQIVND (reference sequence). The CDR3 spans 16 residues. The CDR3: CASSLGLAGEIREQYF.

The gene calls are TRBV12-3 or TRBV12-4 and TRBJ2-1; the D call from TCRdb, TRBD2, cannot be confirmed without DNA. This CDR3 region has 15 residues. The chain's CDR3 is CASSPTSGVYNEQFF.

The V call is TRBV10-3, the J call TRBJ2-2; TCRdb outputs TRBD2, but without DNA this stays unchecked. The length of the CDR3 is 14 residues. Germline V CDR1 and CDR2: ENHRY, SYGVKD. Here the CDR3 reads CATTGLQNTGELFF.

The chain employs TRBV7-2 and TRBJ2-7; the TRBD1 assignment by TCRdb is unverifiable without DNA. This CDR3 spans 15 amino acids. CDR1 is SGHTA, CDR2 FQGNSA, per germline. Here the CDR3 reads CASSPTPGQIYEQYF.

The chain links TRBV11-3 to TRBJ2-2; the TRBD1 assignment by TCRdb is unverifiable without DNA. The CDR3 loop spans 17 amino acids. CDR1 is SGHNT, CDR2 YENEEA, per germline. The chain's CDR3 is CASSPLGAGHRGGELFF. The full variable domain, its missing parts supplied by reference TRBV11-3 and TRBJ2-2, is EAGVVQSPRYKIIEKKQPVAFWCNPISGHNTLYWYLQNLGQGPELLIRYENEEAVDDSQLPKDRFSAERLKGVDSTLKIQPAELGDSAVYLCASSPLGAGHRGGELFFGEGSRLTVL.

The chain employs TRBV7-3 and TRBJ2-7. The germline V gene has CDR1 SGHTA and CDR2 FQGTGA. This CDR3 comprises 14 residues. The CDR3 here is CASSLVGGVHEQYF.

The chain couples TRBV2 to TRBJ2-5; TCRdb proposes TRBD1, but this gene call is untestable without DNA. The CDR3 covers 15 residues. The germline CDR1 and CDR2 sequences are SNHLY and FYNNEI. The CDR3 is CARSVLGGVQETQYF. The variable domain in full, with the rest retrieved from reference TRBV2 and TRBJ2-5, is EPEVTQTPSHQVTQMGQEVILRCVPISNHLYFYWYRQILGQKVEFLVSFYNNEISEKSEIFDDQFSVERPDGSNFTLKIRSTKLEDSAMYFCARSVLGGVQETQYFGPGTRLLVL.

The chain joins TRBV12-3 or TRBV12-4 to TRBJ1-2; TCRdb outputs TRBD1, but without DNA this stays unchecked. This CDR3 is built from 13 residues. This chain's CDR3 is CASSPDRIYGYTF.

This chain uses TRBV20-1 with TRBJ1-6. The CDR3 contains 11 residues. CDR1 and CDR2 (germline): DFQATT, SNEGSKA (reference sequence). The CDR3 loop reads CSASPNSPLHF.

The chain combines TRBV10-3 with TRBJ1-6. The CDR3 runs 15 residues. From germline, CDR1 is ENHRY and CDR2 SYGVKD. CDR3 amino acids: CAISGQGPPNSPLHF.

The CDR3 sequence is CAISEEGRGNQPQHF. This rearrangement joins TRBV10-3 to TRBJ1-5; the TRBD1 assignment by TCRdb is unverifiable without DNA. CDR3 length: 15 amino acids. In germline, CDR1 is ENHRY, CDR2 SYGVKD.

The genes are TRBV12-3 or TRBV12-4 and TRBJ2-2. This CDR3 is 15 amino acids long. The CDR3 loop is CASSLAKTSDGELFF.

The V and J genes are TRBV5-1 and TRBJ2-1. The CDR3 is 13 residues long. The germline V gene has CDR1 SGHRS and CDR2 YFSETQ. The CDR3: CASSLGYSGEQFF.

This chain joins TRBV9 and TRBJ2-1; without DNA, the TCRdb call of TRBD1 cannot be checked. CDR1 and CDR2 from the germline V gene are SGDLS and YYNGEE. The CDR3 extends over 17 amino acids. The CDR3 loop reads CASSVAGTGGLDNEQFF.

The chain employs TRBV5-1 and TRBJ2-5; lacking DNA, the TRBD1 call made by TCRdb goes unchecked. The CDR3 length is 13 residues. Looked up from germline, CDR1 is SGHRS and CDR2 is YFSETQ. The CDR3: CASSLVRAETQYF.

The chain employs TRBV6-2 or TRBV6-3 and TRBJ2-7; there is no DNA to check the TCRdb D call of TRBD2. The CDR3 length is 18 residues. Per the germline V gene, CDR1 is MNHEY and CDR2 is SVGEGT. CDR3 amino acids: CASTTPGLAGGYSYEQYF.

The chain is built from TRBV6-1 and TRBJ2-7; TCRdb proposes TRBD1, but this gene call is untestable without DNA. This CDR3 comprises 15 residues. Germline lookup yields CDR1 MNHNS and CDR2 SASEGT. The CDR3 is CASSGTGELPYEQYF.

V is TRBV12-3 or TRBV12-4 and J is TRBJ1-5; TCRdb reports TRBD1, a call that lacks DNA to check it against. This CDR3 spans 14 amino acids. This CDR3 is CASTKAARDQPQHF.

This chain uses TRBV11-2 with TRBJ2-3; without DNA, the TCRdb call of TRBD1 cannot be checked. Germline V gives CDR1 SGHAT, CDR2 FQNNGV. The CDR3 is made up of 14 amino acids. The CDR3 here is CASSLAGTSTVTYF.

V and J are TRBV5-1 and TRBJ2-7; the D call from TCRdb, TRBD2, cannot be confirmed without DNA. The length of the CDR3 is 15 residues. CDR1 SGHRS and CDR2 YFSETQ come from the germline V gene. The CDR3 region is CASSTQTSGTYEQYF.